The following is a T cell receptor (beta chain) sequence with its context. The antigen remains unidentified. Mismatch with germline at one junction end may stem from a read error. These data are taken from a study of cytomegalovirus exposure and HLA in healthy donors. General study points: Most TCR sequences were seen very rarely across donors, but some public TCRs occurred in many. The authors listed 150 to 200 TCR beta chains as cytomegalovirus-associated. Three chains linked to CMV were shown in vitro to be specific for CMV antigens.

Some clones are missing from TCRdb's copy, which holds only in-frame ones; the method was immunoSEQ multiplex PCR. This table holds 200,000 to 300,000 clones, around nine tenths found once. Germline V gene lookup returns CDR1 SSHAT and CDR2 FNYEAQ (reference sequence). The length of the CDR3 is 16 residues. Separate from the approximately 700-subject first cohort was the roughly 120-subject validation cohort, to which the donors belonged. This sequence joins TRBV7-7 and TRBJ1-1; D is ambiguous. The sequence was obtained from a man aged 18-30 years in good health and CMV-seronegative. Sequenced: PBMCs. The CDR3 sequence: CASSLAGEKMNTEAFF. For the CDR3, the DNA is TGTGCTAGCAGCTTAGCTGGGGAGAAGATGAACACTGAAGCTTTCTTT.